The clone carrying this TCR beta chain was seen more than once but under ten times. This entry belongs to a study of T cell responses to AZD1222 COVID-19 vaccine. Clones were sequenced by immunoSEQ multiplex PCR, and TCRdb holds only the in-frame ones, with some missing. Among approximately 100,000 clones listed, about 87% were seen once. This CDR3 region has 14 residues. V was trimmed by 4 bases and J by 1 base, leaving 10 bases between them. Germline values: CDR1 MNHEY, CDR2 SMNVEV (reference sequence). The input for sequencing was peripheral blood, taken on day 0 of AZD1222 vaccination. The V call is TRBV27, the J call TRBJ1-1; the D gene is possibly TRBD1 (5 bases). The source of this sequence is an adult in good health. Here the CDR3 reads CASSWGGPNTEAFF. CDR3 in DNA: TGTGCCAGCAGTTGGGGGGGACCGAACACTGAAGCTTTCTTT.